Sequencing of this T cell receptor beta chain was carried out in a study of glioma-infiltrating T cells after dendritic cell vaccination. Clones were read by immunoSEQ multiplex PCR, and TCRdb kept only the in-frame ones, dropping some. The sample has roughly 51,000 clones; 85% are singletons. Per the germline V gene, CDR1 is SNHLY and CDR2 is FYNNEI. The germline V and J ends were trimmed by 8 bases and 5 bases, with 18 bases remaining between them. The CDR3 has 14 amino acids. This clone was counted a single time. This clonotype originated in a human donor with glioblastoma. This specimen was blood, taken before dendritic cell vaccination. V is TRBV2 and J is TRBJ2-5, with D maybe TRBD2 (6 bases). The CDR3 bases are TGTGCCAGCTTTTTGGGGGGAGCATGGGAGACCCAGTACTTC. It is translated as CASFLGGAWETQYF. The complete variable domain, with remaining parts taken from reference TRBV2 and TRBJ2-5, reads EPEVTQTPSHQVTQMGQEVILRCVPISNHLYFYWYRQILGQKVEFLVSFYNNEISEKSEIFDDQFSVERPDGSNFTLKIRSTKLEDSAMYFCASFLGGAWETQYFGPGTRLLVL.